These T cell receptor beta chains were read from a single sample in a study of OX40 agonist ivuxolimab in advanced cancers. The assay was immunoSEQ multiplex PCR, and TCRdb's table has in-frame clones only and misses some. The sample lists under 85,000 clones; roughly 81% were seen once. The specimen was CD4+ or CD8+ T cells sorted from blood, collected in a trial of the OX40 agonist ivuxolimab. All receptors derive from an adult with an advanced solid tumor such as melanoma, head and neck, liver or kidney cancer. Both conserved end residues are part of each CDR3. A D gene is named only where the DNA matches it firmly. Clone size appears in some rows only: once, few, many, or a class for an expanded clone.

v_call: TRBV7-8; clone_size: NA; j_call: TRBJ1-6; d_call: TRBD1; cdr3_nt: TGTGCCAGCAGCTTAAAGACAGGGGGCACCACTTATAATTCACCCCTCCACTTT; cdr3_aa: CASSLKTGGTTYNSPLHF
v_call: TRBV6-5; clone_size: few; j_call: TRBJ1-2; d_call: NA; cdr3_nt: TGTGCCAGCAGTTACGGAGGCAGGGCGGAAGGTGGCTACACCTTC; cdr3_aa: CASSYGGRAEGGYTF
v_call: TRBV19; clone_size: NA; j_call: TRBJ2-4; d_call: TRBD1; cdr3_nt: TGTGCCAGTAGTACCGGACAGGATGGGAACATTCAGTACTTC; cdr3_aa: CASSTGQDGNIQYF
v_call: TRBV12-5; clone_size: few; j_call: TRBJ2-7; d_call: TRBD1; cdr3_nt: TGTGCTAGTGGTGATGACAGGGGCGAGCAGTACTTC; cdr3_aa: CASGDDRGEQYF
v_call: TRBV6-1; clone_size: few; j_call: TRBJ2-1; d_call: NA; cdr3_nt: TGTGCCAGCAGTGAAGCGGGGGGCTCCTACAATGAGCAGTTCTTC; cdr3_aa: CASSEAGGSYNEQFF
v_call: TRBV27; clone_size: NA; j_call: TRBJ2-7; d_call: NA; cdr3_nt: TGTGCCAGCAGTTTATTTGGGGGGCGCAACGAGCAGTACTTC; cdr3_aa: CASSLFGGRNEQYF
v_call: TRBV6-6; clone_size: NA; j_call: TRBJ2-5; d_call: TRBD1; cdr3_nt: TGTGCCAGCAGTTGGGGACAGCAAGAGACCCAGTACTTC; cdr3_aa: CASSWGQQETQYF
v_call: TRBV2; clone_size: NA; j_call: TRBJ2-7; d_call: NA; cdr3_nt: TGTGCCAGCAGGGACTCGAGCTCCTACGAGCAGTACTTC; cdr3_aa: CASRDSSSYEQYF
v_call: TRBV11-2; clone_size: many; j_call: TRBJ2-1; d_call: TRBD1; cdr3_nt: TGTGCCAGCAGCCCCGGGACAGGGTTGAATGAGCAGTTCTTC; cdr3_aa: CASSPGTGLNEQFF
v_call: TRBV11-3; clone_size: NA; j_call: TRBJ1-6; d_call: NA; cdr3_nt: TGTGCCAGCCGGGATGGGGGATATTCACCCCTCCACTTT; cdr3_aa: CASRDGGYSPLHF
v_call: TRBV4-2; clone_size: NA; j_call: TRBJ2-1; d_call: NA; cdr3_nt: TGTGCCAGCAGCCAAGACGAGAGTGAGCAGTTCTTC; cdr3_aa: CASSQDESEQFF
v_call: TRBV11-3; clone_size: NA; j_call: TRBJ1-2; d_call: NA; cdr3_nt: TGTGCCAGCAGCTTAGGGCTGGGGGCTAACTATGGCTACACCTTC; cdr3_aa: CASSLGLGANYGYTF
v_call: TRBV2; clone_size: NA; j_call: TRBJ1-5; d_call: NA; cdr3_nt: TGTGCCAGCAGTGAATTTAGGGGGGGCAACTTCAATCAGCCCCAGCATTTT; cdr3_aa: CASSEFRGGNFNQPQHF
v_call: TRBV10-1; clone_size: NA; j_call: TRBJ1-4; d_call: NA; cdr3_nt: TGCGCCGTTCTGCTGAAGGGACTTTTAACTAATGAAAAACTGTTTTTT; cdr3_aa: CAVLLKGLLTNEKLFF
v_call: TRBV6-1; clone_size: NA; j_call: TRBJ2-1; d_call: TRBD1; cdr3_nt: TGTGCCAGCAGTGAATGGGGGACAGGGAGAATCAATGAGCAGTTCTTC; cdr3_aa: CASSEWGTGRINEQFF
v_call: TRBV11-2; clone_size: NA; j_call: TRBJ2-3; d_call: TRBD1; cdr3_nt: TGTGCCAGCAGCCTCGGGACAGGGGCAGATACGCAGTATTTT; cdr3_aa: CASSLGTGADTQYF
v_call: TRBV6-1; clone_size: once; j_call: TRBJ2-7; d_call: NA; cdr3_nt: TGTGCCAGCAGTGAATACGCAGTCGGGGTATACGAGCAGTACTTC; cdr3_aa: CASSEYAVGVYEQYF
v_call: TRBV12-5; clone_size: NA; j_call: TRBJ1-1; d_call: NA; cdr3_nt: TGTGCTAGTGGTTTGGGGACAGATATATCTGAAGCTTTCTTT; cdr3_aa: CASGLGTDISEAFF
v_call: TRBV18; clone_size: NA; j_call: TRBJ2-2; d_call: TRBD1; cdr3_nt: TGTGCCAGCTCACCTAAGACAGGGGGCACCGGGGAGCTGTTTTTT; cdr3_aa: CASSPKTGGTGELFF
v_call: TRBV11-3; clone_size: NA; j_call: TRBJ2-5; d_call: TRBD1; cdr3_nt: TGTGCCAGCAGTGTAATGATACAGGGGGGCCGAGAGACCCAGTACTTC; cdr3_aa: CASSVMIQGGRETQYF
v_call: TRBV13; clone_size: NA; j_call: TRBJ2-7; d_call: NA; cdr3_nt: TGTGCCAGCAGCCTCAGAAACTACGAGCAGTACTTC; cdr3_aa: CASSLRNYEQYF
v_call: TRBV5-1; clone_size: NA; j_call: TRBJ2-1; d_call: TRBD1; cdr3_nt: TGCGCCAGCCGACAGGGAAAGAATGAGCAGTTCTTC; cdr3_aa: CASRQGKNEQFF
v_call: TRBV5-5; clone_size: once; j_call: TRBJ1-6; d_call: NA; cdr3_nt: TGTGCCAGCAGCTTGAGAGGAGATTCACCCCTCCACTTT; cdr3_aa: CASSLRGDSPLHF
v_call: TRBV4-2; clone_size: NA; j_call: TRBJ1-2; d_call: NA; cdr3_nt: TGTGCCAGCAGCCAAGTCGGGGCGGGAGGCTACACCTTC; cdr3_aa: CASSQVGAGGYTF
v_call: TRBV19; clone_size: NA; j_call: TRBJ2-1; d_call: TRBD1; cdr3_nt: TGTGCCAGTAGGACGGGACAGGGACTTGGGAATGAGCAGTTCTTC; cdr3_aa: CASRTGQGLGNEQFF
v_call: TRBV18; clone_size: NA; j_call: TRBJ2-7; d_call: TRBD1; cdr3_nt: TGTGCCAGCTCACCACCGACAGGGATCTCCTACGAGCAGTACTTC; cdr3_aa: CASSPPTGISYEQYF
v_call: TRBV6-4; clone_size: once; j_call: TRBJ2-7; d_call: NA; cdr3_nt: TGTGCCAGCAGCCCGACAGGAACCTACGAGCAGTACTTC; cdr3_aa: CASSPTGTYEQYF
v_call: TRBV11-2; clone_size: NA; j_call: TRBJ2-1; d_call: TRBD2; cdr3_nt: TGTGCCAGCAGCTTAGGATCTAGCGGGGGTATCGGTGAGCAGTTCTTC; cdr3_aa: CASSLGSSGGIGEQFF
v_call: TRBV6-5; clone_size: NA; j_call: TRBJ1-2; d_call: NA; cdr3_nt: TGTGCCAGCAGTCAGGGGTCCTTCTATGGCTACACCTTC; cdr3_aa: CASSQGSFYGYTF
v_call: TRBV7-9; clone_size: NA; j_call: TRBJ2-3; d_call: NA; cdr3_nt: TGTGCCAGCAGCTTCGGACTACACACAGATACGCAGTATTTT; cdr3_aa: CASSFGLHTDTQYF
v_call: TRBV6-1; clone_size: NA; j_call: TRBJ2-7; d_call: NA; cdr3_nt: TGTGCCAGCAGTGATTCGGGGGGCATCTCCTACGAGCAGTACTTC; cdr3_aa: CASSDSGGISYEQYF
v_call: TRBV7-9; clone_size: few; j_call: TRBJ1-2; d_call: NA; cdr3_nt: TGTGCCAGCAGTCAAGGAGGACAGCTACGGGGCTACACCTTC; cdr3_aa: CASSQGGQLRGYTF
v_call: TRBV7-9; clone_size: NA; j_call: TRBJ2-1; d_call: NA; cdr3_nt: TGTGCCAGCAGCCTCGGGGTTAGCAATGAGCAGTTCTTC; cdr3_aa: CASSLGVSNEQFF
v_call: TRBV23-1; clone_size: NA; j_call: TRBJ2-1; d_call: NA; cdr3_nt: TGCGCCAGCAGTCGTTGGGGGCTCAATGAGCAGTTCTTC; cdr3_aa: CASSRWGLNEQFF
v_call: TRBV30; clone_size: NA; j_call: TRBJ1-2; d_call: NA; cdr3_nt: TGTGCCTGGAGGCCTATAACAGTGCAATACTATGGCTACACCTTC; cdr3_aa: CAWRPITVQYYGYTF
v_call: TRBV14; clone_size: NA; j_call: TRBJ1-1; d_call: NA; cdr3_nt: TGTGCCAGCAGCCAAGATTCCCTACTGGGTCTCCCCTATTTT; cdr3_aa: CASSQDSLLGLPYF
v_call: TRBV11-2; clone_size: NA; j_call: TRBJ1-4; d_call: NA; cdr3_nt: TGTGCCAGCAGCTCCCTCATGACAGGAGGGAATGAAAAACTGTTTTTT; cdr3_aa: CASSSLMTGGNEKLFF
v_call: TRBV2; clone_size: NA; j_call: TRBJ2-7; d_call: NA; cdr3_nt: TGTGCCAGCAATCGCCAAATCAGCCACGAGCAGTACTTC; cdr3_aa: CASNRQISHEQYF
v_call: TRBV6-1; clone_size: few; j_call: TRBJ1-6; d_call: NA; cdr3_nt: TGTGCCAGCAGTGAGAGACACGTTTCACCCCTCCACTTT; cdr3_aa: CASSERHVSPLHF
v_call: TRBV5-1; clone_size: few; j_call: TRBJ1-4; d_call: TRBD1; cdr3_nt: TGCGCCAGCAGCACCGGACAGGGACAGGGTGAAAAACTGTTTTTT; cdr3_aa: CASSTGQGQGEKLFF
v_call: TRBV11-2; clone_size: few; j_call: TRBJ1-4; d_call: NA; cdr3_nt: TGTGCCAGCAGCTTAGGAGCAGGAATGTTTTTT; cdr3_aa: CASSLGAGMFF